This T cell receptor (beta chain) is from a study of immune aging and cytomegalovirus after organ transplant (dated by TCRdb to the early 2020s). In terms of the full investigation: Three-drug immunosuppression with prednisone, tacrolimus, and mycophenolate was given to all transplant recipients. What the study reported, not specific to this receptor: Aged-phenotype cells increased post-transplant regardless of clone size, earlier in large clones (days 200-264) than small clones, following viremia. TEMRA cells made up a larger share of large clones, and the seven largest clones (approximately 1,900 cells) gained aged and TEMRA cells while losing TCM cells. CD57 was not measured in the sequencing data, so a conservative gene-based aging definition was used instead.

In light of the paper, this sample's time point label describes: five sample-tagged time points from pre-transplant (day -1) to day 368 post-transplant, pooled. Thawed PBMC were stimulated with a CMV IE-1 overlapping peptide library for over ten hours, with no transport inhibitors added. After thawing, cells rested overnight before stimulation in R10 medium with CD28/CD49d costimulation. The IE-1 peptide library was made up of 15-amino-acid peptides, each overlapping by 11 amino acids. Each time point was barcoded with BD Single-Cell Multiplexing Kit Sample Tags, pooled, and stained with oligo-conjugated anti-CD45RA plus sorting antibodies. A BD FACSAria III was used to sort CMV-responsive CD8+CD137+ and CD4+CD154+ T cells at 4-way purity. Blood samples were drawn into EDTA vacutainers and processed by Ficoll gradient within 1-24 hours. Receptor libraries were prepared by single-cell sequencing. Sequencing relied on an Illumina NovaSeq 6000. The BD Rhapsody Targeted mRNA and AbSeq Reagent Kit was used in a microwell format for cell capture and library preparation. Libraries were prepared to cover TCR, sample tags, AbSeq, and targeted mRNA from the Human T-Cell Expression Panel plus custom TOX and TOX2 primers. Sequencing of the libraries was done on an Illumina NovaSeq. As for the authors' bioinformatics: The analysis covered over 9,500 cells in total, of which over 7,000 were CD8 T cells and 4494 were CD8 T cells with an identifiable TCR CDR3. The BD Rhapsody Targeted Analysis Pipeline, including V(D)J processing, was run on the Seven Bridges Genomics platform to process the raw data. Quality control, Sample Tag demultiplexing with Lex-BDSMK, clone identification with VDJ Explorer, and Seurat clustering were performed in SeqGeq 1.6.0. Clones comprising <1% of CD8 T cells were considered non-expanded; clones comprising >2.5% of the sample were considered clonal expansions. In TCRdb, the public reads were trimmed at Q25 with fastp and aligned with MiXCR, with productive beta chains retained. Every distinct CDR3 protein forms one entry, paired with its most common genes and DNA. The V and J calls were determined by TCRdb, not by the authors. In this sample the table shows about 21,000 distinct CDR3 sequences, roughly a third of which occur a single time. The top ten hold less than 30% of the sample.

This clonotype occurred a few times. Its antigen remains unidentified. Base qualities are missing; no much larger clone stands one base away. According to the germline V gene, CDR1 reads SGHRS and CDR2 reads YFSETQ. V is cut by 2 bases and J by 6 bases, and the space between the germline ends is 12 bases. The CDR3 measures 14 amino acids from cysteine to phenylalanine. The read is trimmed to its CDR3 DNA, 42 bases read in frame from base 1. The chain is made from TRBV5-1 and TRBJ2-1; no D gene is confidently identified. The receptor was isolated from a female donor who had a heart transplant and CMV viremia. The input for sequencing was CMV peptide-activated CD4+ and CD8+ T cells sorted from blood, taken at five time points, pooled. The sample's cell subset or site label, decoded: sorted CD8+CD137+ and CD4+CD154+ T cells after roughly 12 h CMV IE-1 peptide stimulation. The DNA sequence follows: TGCGCCAGCAGCTTAGTAGTTGGGGTCAATGAGCAGTTCTTC. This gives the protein CASSLVVGVNEQFF.